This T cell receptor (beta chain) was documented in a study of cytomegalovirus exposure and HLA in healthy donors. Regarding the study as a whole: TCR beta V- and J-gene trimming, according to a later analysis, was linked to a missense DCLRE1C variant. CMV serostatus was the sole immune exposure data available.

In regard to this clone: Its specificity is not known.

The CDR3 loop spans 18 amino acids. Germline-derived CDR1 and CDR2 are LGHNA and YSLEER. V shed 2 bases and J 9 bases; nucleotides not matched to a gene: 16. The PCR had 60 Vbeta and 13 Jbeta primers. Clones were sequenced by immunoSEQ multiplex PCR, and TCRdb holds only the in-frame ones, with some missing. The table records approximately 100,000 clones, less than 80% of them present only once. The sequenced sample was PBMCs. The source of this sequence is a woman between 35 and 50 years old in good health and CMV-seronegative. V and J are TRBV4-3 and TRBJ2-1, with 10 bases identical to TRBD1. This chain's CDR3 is CASSQRARIDRGLGEQFF. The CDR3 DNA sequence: TGCGCCAGCAGCCAACGGGCTCGCATAGACAGGGGGCTGGGTGAGCAGTTCTTC.